This TCR beta chain was captured in a study of post-analysis software for immune sequencing data. Findings of the study overall: Relative to controls, patients had a few TRBV segments at higher frequency, with TRBV5-6, TRBV5-1 and TRBV20-1 among these.

The library was made from cDNA and included unique molecular identifiers. In TCRdb, the PCR reads were re-called with MiXCR into one record per CDR3 protein. The data show about 800,000 distinct CDR3 sequences, 25% to 30% seen once. The CDR3 is made up of 15 amino acids. CDR1 is SGHRS and CDR2 is YFSETQ in the germline V gene. Trimming removed 0 bases from V and 1 base from J, with 8 bases in between. This clonotype was seen a handful of times. Its antigen remains unidentified. The chain is built from TRBV5-1 and TRBJ2-1; D may be TRBD2 (5 bases). The TCR was taken from a girl under 18 with multiple sclerosis. The source material was blood. The CDR3 nucleotides read TGCGCCAGCAGCTTGGAGGTAGCGTCCTACAATGAGCAGTTCTTC. The encoded protein is CASSLEVASYNEQFF.